This T cell receptor beta chain was obtained from a study of spatial heterogeneity in lung cancer (dated by TCRdb to about 2019). Broadly, across the study: Beta-chain transcripts were consistently detected in greater numbers than alpha-chain transcripts, which likely reflected higher beta-chain transcript abundance. In tumor regions, TCR transcript counts showed a strong correlation with a T cell transcriptional module score derived from matched bulk RNA-seq. In the raw uncorrected reads, each unique combination of TCR and UMI appeared more than ten times on average. The study quantitatively compared TCR alpha and beta repertoires across multiple tumor regions, matched nontumor lung and blood in non-small cell lung cancer. Nonsynonymous mutation counts, determined by whole-exome sequencing of tumor tissue, were related to features of the TCR repertoire. Both alpha and beta chains were TCR-sequenced in samples taken at surgery, namely 220 tumor regions, under 80 matched nontumor lung samples and over 55 PBMC samples.

The library was generated by 5' RACE. Sequencing relied on a NextSeq 500. In the TCR library protocol, a unique molecular identifier was attached to each TCR cDNA molecule so that PCR and sequencing errors could be corrected. The authors' analysis ran thus. TCR identification, UMI-based error correction and CDR3 extraction were all carried out with Decombinator tools. TCRs above a frequency of 2 per 1,000, corresponding to the top 1% of the tumor frequency distribution, were defined as expanded. Expanded tumor TCRs statistically deemed absent (corrected P<0.05) from at least one tumor region were classed as regional, and all other expanded tumor TCRs were classed as ubiquitous. Renyi diversity was calculated using the R vegan package after each repertoire was subsampled 100 times to 5,000 TCRs. CDR3 similarity networks were constructed using string-kernel similarity of amino acid triplets, with links drawn between CDR3s whose pairwise similarity was above 0.82. TCRdb applied fastp at Q25 and MiXCR to the public reads, then kept only in-frame beta chains. CDR3 protein sequences are deduplicated, and each keeps its most common genes and DNA. The V and J calls shown here were made by TCRdb, not taken from the authors' results. Within this sample are about 13,000 distinct CDR3 sequences, with under 6% of them counted one time only. The ten largest clones represent approximately 25% of the sample.

Per the publication, the time point label means: sample taken at primary tumor resection. Samples were obtained from approximately 70 patients with early-stage, untreated non-small cell lung cancer from the lung TRACERx cohort. Whole RNA extracted from tumor and nontumor lung tissue, or from cryopreserved PBMC samples, was used for TCR sequencing without cell sorting. A patient was chosen for TCR sequencing only when enough RNA was available from at least two tumor regions. Tumor and adjacent nontumor lung specimens were reviewed by a lung pathologist before selection. This clonotype was seen at least ten times. Its antigen has not been determined. No qualities accompany the bases; no much larger clone lies one base away. The library was built for alpha chains, so this beta chain is an off-target read and its size means little. V and J lose 1 base and 8 bases, and a span of 15 bases separates them. The cysteine opens and the phenylalanine closes a CDR3 of 14 amino acids. This entry keeps only the CDR3 DNA: 42 bases, framed from base 1. Via the germline V gene, CDR1 is SGHVS and CDR2 FQNEAQ.

Here is what the overall study found, with its caveats: Counts of ubiquitous and regional expanded TCRs were found to correlate with counts of ubiquitous and regional nonsynonymous mutations, respectively. TCR-seq coverage of tumor T cells was estimated to be only roughly 7.3% for alpha chains and about 13% for beta chains. Additional single-cell paired TCR alpha and beta sequencing was considered necessary to confirm, at a functional level, the hypothesis that regional TCRs recognize regional mutations. The number of expanded intratumoral alpha and beta TCRs correlated with the tumor nonsynonymous mutation count.

This receptor chain uses TRBV7-8 and TRBJ2-7; the D gene is perhaps TRBD2, on 5 matching bases. The TCR was taken from a male donor with early-stage non-small cell lung cancer. The sample was lung tumor tissue, taken at surgery. The nucleotide sequence is given as TGTGCCAGCAGCTTAGTCGGGAATCAGGTTAAGCAGTACTTC. This sequence encodes CASSLVGNQVKQYF.